The subject of this entry is one TCR beta chain. Self-reported history from a screening survey and questionnaire set each donor's cohort. Each recovered donor of Cohort 3 presented with two negative PCRs, clearance, or symptom resolution. The sample is drawn from a study of blood T cell repertoires in COVID-19. J lost 4 bases, V lost 8 bases, and 6 bases had no gene match. This CDR3 region has 14 residues. CDR1 is MNHEY and CDR2 is SMNVEV in the germline V gene (reference sequence). Study processing details: Researchers report that nucleated cell counts were estimated from reference gene primer amplification. Libraries were prepared by immunoSEQ multiplex PCR; TCRdb keeps only in-frame clonotypes and omits some of them. That table is the source of V, J and clone size, and D and trimming were worked out from the DNA. The sample records about 250,000 clones, approximately 90% being singletons.

The source material was PBMCs or T cells enriched from blood (not recorded which). This receptor was identified in a man aged 18 to 35 who had recovered from COVID-19. This chain links TRBV27 with TRBJ2-1; TRBD2 agrees at 9 bases. This CDR3 is CASQTSGPYNEQFF. The CDR3 bases are TGTGCCAGCCAGACTAGCGGACCGTACAATGAGCAGTTCTTC.